This TCR beta chain originates from a study of blood T cell repertoires in COVID-19. Germline CDR1 and CDR2: SQVTM and ANQGSEA. The CDR3 contains 17 residues. Germline trimming cut 6 bases from V and 3 bases from J; bases unmatched to any gene: 18. Clones were sequenced by immunoSEQ multiplex PCR, and TCRdb holds only the in-frame ones, with some missing. This table holds about 36,000 clones, 81% found once. V and J are TRBV29-1 and TRBJ2-3; 7 bases match TRBD2. Sequences were obtained from peripheral blood. The sequence was collected from a human donor in a cohort sampled during active or convalescent COVID-19. The donor label of this sample is uncertain. This chain's CDR3 is CSVEDSGFNPGTDTQYF. DNA of the CDR3: TGCAGCGTGGAGGATAGCGGGTTCAACCCGGGGACAGATACGCAGTATTTT.